This T cell receptor (beta chain) is from a study of blood T cell repertoires in COVID-19. Profiling relied on immunoSEQ multiplex PCR, and the TCRdb table lists in-frame clones only, not all of them. The table has approximately 50,000 clones, roughly 90% seen once. The CDR3 has 14 residues. Germline loops: CDR1 SGHTA, CDR2 FQGNSA. V was cut by 4 bases and J by 4 bases, with 12 bases left in between. V and J are TRBV7-2 and TRBJ2-3, with D possibly being TRBD2 (6 bases). The sequence was collected from a human donor in a cohort sampled during active COVID-19. Sequencing input: peripheral blood. The CDR3 nucleotides read TGTGCCAGCAGCTCCTATCTAGCGTCAGATACGCAGTATTTT. Protein: CASSSYLASDTQYF.